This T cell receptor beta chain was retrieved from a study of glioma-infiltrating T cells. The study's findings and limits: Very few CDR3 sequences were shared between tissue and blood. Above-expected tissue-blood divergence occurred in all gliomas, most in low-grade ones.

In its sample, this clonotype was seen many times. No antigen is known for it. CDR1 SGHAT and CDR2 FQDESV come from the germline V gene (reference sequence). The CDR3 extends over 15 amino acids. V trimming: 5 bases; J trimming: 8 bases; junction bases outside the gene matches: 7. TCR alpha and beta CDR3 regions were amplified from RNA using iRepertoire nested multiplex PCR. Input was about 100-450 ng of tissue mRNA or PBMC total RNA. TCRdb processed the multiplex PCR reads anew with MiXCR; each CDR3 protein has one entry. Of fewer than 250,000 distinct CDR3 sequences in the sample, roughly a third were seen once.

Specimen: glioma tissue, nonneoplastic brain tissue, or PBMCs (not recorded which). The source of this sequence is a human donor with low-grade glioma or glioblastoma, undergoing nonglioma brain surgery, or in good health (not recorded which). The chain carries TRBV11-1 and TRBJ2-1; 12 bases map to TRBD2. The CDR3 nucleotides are TGTGCCAGCAGCCCTCGACTAGCGGGAGAGCATGAGCAGTTCTTC. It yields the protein CASSPRLAGEHEQFF.